The sequence of this T cell receptor beta chain was determined in a study of radiotherapy plus CTLA-4 blockade in lung cancer. Germline CDR1 and CDR2: SGHVS and FQNEAQ. The ends were cut back, 5 bases at V and 3 bases at J, with 11 bases in the middle. The CDR3 runs to 13 residues. Clones were read by immunoSEQ multiplex PCR, and TCRdb kept only the in-frame ones, dropping some. Altogether roughly 30,000 clones are present, around 79% being singletons, with the ten largest covering roughly 26%. The genes are TRBV7-8 and TRBJ2-7, with D unresolved. The clonotype was recovered from a human donor with non-small cell lung cancer that progressed on radiotherapy plus ipilimumab. Sample: peripheral blood, taken from a patient treated with radiotherapy plus ipilimumab. The CDR3 region is CASSPGLVYEQYF. In nucleotides, the CDR3 is TGTGCCAGCAGCCCAGGCCTAGTCTACGAGCAGTACTTC.